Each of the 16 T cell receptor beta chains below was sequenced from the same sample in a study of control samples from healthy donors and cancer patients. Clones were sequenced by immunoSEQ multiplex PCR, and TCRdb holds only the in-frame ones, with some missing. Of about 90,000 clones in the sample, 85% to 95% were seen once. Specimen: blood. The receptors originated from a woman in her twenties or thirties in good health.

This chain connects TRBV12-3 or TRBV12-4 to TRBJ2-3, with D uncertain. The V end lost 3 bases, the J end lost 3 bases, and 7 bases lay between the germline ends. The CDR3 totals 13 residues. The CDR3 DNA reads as TGTGCCAGCAGTTTGGACCGAACAGATACGCAGTATTTT. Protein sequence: CASSLDRTDTQYF.

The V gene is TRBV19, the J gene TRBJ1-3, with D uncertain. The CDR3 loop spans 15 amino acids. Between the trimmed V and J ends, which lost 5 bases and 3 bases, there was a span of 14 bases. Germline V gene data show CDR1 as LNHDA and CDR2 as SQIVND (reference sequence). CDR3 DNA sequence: TGTGCCAGTAGTGCCACCCGGGTCCTTGGAAACACCATATATTTT. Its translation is CASSATRVLGNTIYF.

CDR3 DNA: TGTGCCAGCAGCTTAGAGGTCAGCTTTAACTATGGCTACACCTTC. This translates into CASSLEVSFNYGYTF. The chain has TRBV7-9 and TRBJ1-2; D gene uncertain. The CDR3 runs to 15 residues. Trimming removed 1 base at V and 1 base at J, with 10 bases between. Germline lookup yields CDR1 SEHNR and CDR2 FQNEAQ (reference sequence).

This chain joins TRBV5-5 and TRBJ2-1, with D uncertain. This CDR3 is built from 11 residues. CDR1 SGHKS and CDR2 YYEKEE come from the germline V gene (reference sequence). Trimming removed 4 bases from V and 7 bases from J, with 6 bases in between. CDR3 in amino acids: CASSMKNEQFF. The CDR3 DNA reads TGTGCCAGCAGCATGAAGAATGAGCAGTTCTTC. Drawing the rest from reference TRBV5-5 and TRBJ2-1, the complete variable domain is DAGVTQSPTHLIKTRGQQVTLRCSPISGHKSVSWYQQVLGQGPQFIFQYYEKEERGRGNFPDRFSARQFPNYSSELNVNALLLGDSALYLCASSMKNEQFFGPGTRLTVL.

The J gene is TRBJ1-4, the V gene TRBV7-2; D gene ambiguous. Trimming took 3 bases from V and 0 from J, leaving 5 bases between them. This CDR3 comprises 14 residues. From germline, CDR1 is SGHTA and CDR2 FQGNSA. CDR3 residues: CASSFPSTNEKLFF. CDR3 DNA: TGTGCCAGCAGCTTTCCATCAACTAATGAAAAACTGTTTTTT.

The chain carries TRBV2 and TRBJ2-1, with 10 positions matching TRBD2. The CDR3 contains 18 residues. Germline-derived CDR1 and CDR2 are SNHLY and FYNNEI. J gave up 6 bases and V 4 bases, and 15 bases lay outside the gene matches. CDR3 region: CASSATSGVSGGPNEQFF. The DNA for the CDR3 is TGTGCCAGCAGTGCAACCAGCGGGGTTAGCGGGGGGCCCAATGAGCAGTTCTTC.

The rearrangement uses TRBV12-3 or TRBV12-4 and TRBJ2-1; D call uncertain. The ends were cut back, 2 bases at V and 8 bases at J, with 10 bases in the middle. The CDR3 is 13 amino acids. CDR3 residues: CASSLWAVYEQFF. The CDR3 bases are TGTGCCAGCAGTTTATGGGCAGTATATGAGCAGTTCTTC.

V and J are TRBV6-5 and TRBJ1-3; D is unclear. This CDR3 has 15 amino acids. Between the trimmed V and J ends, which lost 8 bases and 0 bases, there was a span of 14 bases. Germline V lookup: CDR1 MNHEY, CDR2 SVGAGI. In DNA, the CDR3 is TGTGCCAGCTCGAGGGCACCGAGCTCTGGAAACACCATATATTTT. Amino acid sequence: CASSRAPSSGNTIYF.

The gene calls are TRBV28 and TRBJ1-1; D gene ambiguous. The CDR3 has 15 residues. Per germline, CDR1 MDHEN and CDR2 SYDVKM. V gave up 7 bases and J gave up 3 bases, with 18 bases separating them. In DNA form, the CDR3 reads TGTGCCAGCATTCCACCTGACTGGTCACACACTGAAGCTTTCTTT. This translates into CASIPPDWSHTEAFF. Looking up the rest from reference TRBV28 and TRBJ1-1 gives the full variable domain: DVKVTQSSRYLVKRTGEKVFLECVQDMDHENMFWYRQDPGLGLRLIYFSYDVKMKEKGDIPEGYSVSREKKERFSLILESASTNQTSMYLCASIPPDWSHTEAFFGQGTRLTVV.

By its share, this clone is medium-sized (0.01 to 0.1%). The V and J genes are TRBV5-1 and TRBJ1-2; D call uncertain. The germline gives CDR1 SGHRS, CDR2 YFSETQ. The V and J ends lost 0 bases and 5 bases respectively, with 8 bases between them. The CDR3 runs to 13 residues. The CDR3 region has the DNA TGCGCCAGCAGCTTGGGGGAGGGTTATGGCTACACCTTC. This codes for CASSLGEGYGYTF.

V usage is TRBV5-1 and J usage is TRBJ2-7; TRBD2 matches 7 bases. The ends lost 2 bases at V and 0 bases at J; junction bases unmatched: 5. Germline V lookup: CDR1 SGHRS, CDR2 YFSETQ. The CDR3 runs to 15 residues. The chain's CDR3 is CASSFLGGSSYEQYF. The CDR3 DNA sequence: TGCGCCAGCAGCTTCTTAGGCGGGAGCTCCTACGAGCAGTACTTC.

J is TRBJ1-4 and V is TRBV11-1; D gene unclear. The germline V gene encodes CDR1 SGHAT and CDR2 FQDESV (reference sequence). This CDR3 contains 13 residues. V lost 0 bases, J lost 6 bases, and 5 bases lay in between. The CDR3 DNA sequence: TGTGCCAGCAGCTTAGCCCTGGATGAAAAACTGTTTTTT. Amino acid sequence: CASSLALDEKLFF.

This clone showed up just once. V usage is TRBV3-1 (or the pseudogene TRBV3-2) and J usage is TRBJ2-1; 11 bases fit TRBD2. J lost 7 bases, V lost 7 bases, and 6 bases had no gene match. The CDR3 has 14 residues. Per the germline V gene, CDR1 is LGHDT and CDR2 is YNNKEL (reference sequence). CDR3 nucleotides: TGTGCCAGCACCTCGGGACTAGCGGCTAATGAGCAGTTCTTC. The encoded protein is CASTSGLAANEQFF.

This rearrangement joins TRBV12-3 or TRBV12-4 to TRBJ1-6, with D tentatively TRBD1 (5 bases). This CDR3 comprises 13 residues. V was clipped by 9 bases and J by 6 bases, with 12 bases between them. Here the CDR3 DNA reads TGTGCCAGTAAAGGGGTTACTAATTCACCCCTCCACTTT. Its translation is CASKGVTNSPLHF.

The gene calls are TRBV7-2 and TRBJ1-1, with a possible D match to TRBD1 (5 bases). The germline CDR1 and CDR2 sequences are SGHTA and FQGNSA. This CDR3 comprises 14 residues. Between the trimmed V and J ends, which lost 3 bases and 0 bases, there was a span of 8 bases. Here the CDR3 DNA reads TGTGCCAGCAGCTTGGGGCGGATGAACACTGAAGCTTTCTTT. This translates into CASSLGRMNTEAFF.

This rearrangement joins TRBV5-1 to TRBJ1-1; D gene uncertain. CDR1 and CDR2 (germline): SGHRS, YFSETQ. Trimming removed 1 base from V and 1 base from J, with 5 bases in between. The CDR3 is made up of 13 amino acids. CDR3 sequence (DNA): TGCGCCAGCAGCTTGACAGAGAACACTGAAGCTTTCTTT. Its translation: CASSLTENTEAFF.